This TCR beta chain was profiled in a study of healthy donors' naive CD4 and CD8 T cells (dated by TCRdb to about 2015). About the investigation overall: The donors were selected to cover three age groups of six people each (20-25, 40-50 and 60-70 years), had a mean age of around 46, and were half female. To examine how TCR variation is linked to lineage commitment, the study sequenced rearranged TCR alpha and beta chains from naive CD4+ and CD8+ T cells. Donors were HLA-typed by sequencing at HLA-A, -B, -C, -DRB1, -DQB1 and -DPB1 using the SBTexcellerator protocol, an ABI3130xl analyzer and SBTengine software. For TCR alpha, a new primer set covering all functional IMGT alpha gene variants was designed, and the rest of the protocol matched the beta-chain workflow. Peripheral blood mononuclear cells were obtained from about 19 unrelated, healthy individuals.

Broader findings and caveats from the paper: In both chains, CD4+ lineage was associated with a positively charged CDR3, and CD8+ lineage was associated with a negatively charged CDR3. V genes, J genes and CDR3 charge together appeared to explain about 14% of CD4/CD8 propensity variance, in a largely additive manner. Possible repertoire bias from homeostatic proliferation of naive T cells was not directly addressed. Because alpha and beta chains were sequenced in bulk and could not be paired, combined chain effects were not evaluated. Bias between naive CD4+ and CD8+ cells was reportedly observed for most V and J gene segments, consistently across donors and independently of HLA genotype.

The sequencer listed for this sample is 454 GS FLX Titanium. A previously published linear amplification protocol was used to build the TCR libraries, starting from around 550 ng of total RNA. Sequencing was carried out on the Roche/454 Genome Sequencer using Titanium chemistry. Per the source publication's procedure: From about five of the healthy donors, 78,498 rearranged TCR alpha transcripts were sequenced. Duplicate transcripts were removed, and each unique TCR clonotype was defined by its CDR3 junction following IMGT nomenclature. Logistic regression in R 2.13.0 modeled CD4 versus CD8 status as a function of V and J genes, with adjustment for donor effects and Bonferroni correction for multiple testing. Clones were called with MiXCR by TCRdb after fastp trimmed the public reads at Q25, and only in-frame beta chains were retained. Identical CDR3 protein sequences are pooled into one entry, listed with their most common genes and DNA. None of the V and J calls come from the authors' own analysis; TCRdb made them. The sample table holds about 200,000 distinct CDR3 sequences, of which around three quarters were seen once. About 2.4% of the sample goes to the ten largest clones.

With respect to this clonotype: Which antigen it targets is not known. Per-nucleotide qualities are absent, and no much larger clonotype sits a single base away.

Cells with a CD4+CD8-CD45RO-CD45RA+ profile were isolated by FACS and defined as naive CD4+ T cells, and those with a CD8+CD4-CD45RA+CD27bright profile were defined as naive CD8+ T cells. Antibodies against CD4 (RPA-T4), CD8 (SK1), CD27 (O323), CD45RA (HI100) and CD45RO (UCHL1) were used for sorting. Trimming costs V 4 bases and J 7 bases, and their ends lie 17 bases apart. The CDR3 contains 13 residues, cysteine and phenylalanine counted. The DNA shown is the 39-base CDR3, in frame from base 1. According to the germline V gene, CDR1 reads SQVTM and CDR2 reads ANQGSEA. The sequence was collected from a pool of human donors in good health; the sample pools cells from several healthy donors. The sample taken for sequencing was naive CD4+ and CD8+ T cells sorted from blood, pooled from several donors. The sample's cell subset or site label is to be understood as: FACS-sorted naive CD4+ (CD45RO-CD45RA+) and naive CD8+ (CD45RA+CD27bright) T cells. The rearranged chain carries TRBV29-1 and TRBJ2-7; tentative D gene TRBD2, with 5 bases matching. CDR3 reads: CSVVGTSRGEQYF. The base sequence is TGCAGCGTTGTAGGCACGAGCCGGGGAGAGCAGTACTTC.